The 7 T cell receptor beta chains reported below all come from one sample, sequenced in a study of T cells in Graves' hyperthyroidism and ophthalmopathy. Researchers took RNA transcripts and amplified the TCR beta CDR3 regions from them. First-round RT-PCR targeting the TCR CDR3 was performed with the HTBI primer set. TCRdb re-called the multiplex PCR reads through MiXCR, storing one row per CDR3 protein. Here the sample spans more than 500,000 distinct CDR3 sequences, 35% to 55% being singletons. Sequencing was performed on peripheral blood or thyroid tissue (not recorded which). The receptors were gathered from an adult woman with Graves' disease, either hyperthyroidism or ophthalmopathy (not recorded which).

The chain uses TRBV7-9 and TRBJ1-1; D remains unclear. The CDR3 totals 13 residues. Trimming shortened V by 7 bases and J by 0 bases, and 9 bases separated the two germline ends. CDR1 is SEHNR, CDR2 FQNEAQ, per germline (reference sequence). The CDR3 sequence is CASNPQMNTEAFF. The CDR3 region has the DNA TGTGCCAGCAACCCTCAGATGAACACTGAAGCTTTCTTT.

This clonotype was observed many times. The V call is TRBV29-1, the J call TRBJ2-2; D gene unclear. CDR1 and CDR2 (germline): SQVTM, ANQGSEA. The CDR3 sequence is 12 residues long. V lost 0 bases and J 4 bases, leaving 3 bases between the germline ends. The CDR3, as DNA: TGCAGCGTTGAAGATCTCACCGGGGAGCTGTTTTTT. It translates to CSVEDLTGELFF.

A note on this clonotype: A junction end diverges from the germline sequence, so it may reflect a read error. The CDR3 region has the DNA TGTTCCAGCAGGCAAGACATTACCTACGAGCAGTACTTC. It codes for CSSRQDITYEQYF. The chain couples TRBV2 to TRBJ2-7; D not resolved. The CDR3 runs 13 residues. Germline values: CDR1 SNHLY, CDR2 FYNNEI.

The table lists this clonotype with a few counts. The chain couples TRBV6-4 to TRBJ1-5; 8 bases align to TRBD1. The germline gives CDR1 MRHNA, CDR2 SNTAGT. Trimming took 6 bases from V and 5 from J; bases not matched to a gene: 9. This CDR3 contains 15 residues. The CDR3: CASSPDREGDQPQHF. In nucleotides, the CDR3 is TGTGCCAGCAGCCCGGACAGGGAGGGAGATCAGCCCCAGCATTTT.

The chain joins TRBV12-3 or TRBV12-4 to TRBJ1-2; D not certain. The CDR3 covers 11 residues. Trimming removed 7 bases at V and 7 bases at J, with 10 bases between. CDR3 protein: CASNADSGYTF. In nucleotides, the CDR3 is TGTGCCAGCAACGCGGACTCTGGCTACACCTTC.

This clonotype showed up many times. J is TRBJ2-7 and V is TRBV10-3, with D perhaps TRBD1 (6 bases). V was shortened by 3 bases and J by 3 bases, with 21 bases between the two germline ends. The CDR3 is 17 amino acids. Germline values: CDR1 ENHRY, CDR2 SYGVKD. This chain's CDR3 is CAISDRYGQKGFYEQYF. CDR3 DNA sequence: TGTGCCATCAGTGATCGCTATGGACAGAAGGGGTTCTACGAGCAGTACTTC.

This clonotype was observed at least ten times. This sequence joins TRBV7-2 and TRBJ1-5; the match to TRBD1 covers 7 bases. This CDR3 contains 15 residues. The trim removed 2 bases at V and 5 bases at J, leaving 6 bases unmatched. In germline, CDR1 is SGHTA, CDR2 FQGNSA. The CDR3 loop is CASSLRTGVDQPQHF. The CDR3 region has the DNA TGTGCCAGCAGCTTAAGGACAGGCGTTGATCAGCCCCAGCATTTT.